This is a list of T cell receptor beta chains from one sample in a study of CD8 T cells in Susac syndrome. TCRdb fed the immunoSEQ multiplex PCR reads into MiXCR, producing one record per CDR3 protein. The sample lists approximately 200,000 distinct CDR3 sequences, about 90% seen once, with less than 0.15% in the top ten. Sequenced sample: CD8+ T cells from PBMCs. These receptors were obtained from a human donor with multiple sclerosis. The CDR3 runs from the conserved cysteine through the conserved F or W. Each record gives: V gene, J gene, D gene, clone size, CDR3 protein, CDR3 DNA. The D gene is left open where the match is weak. Not every row has a clone size; where given, it reads once, few, many or a size class.

V gene: TRBV10-3; J gene: TRBJ2-7; D gene: NA; clone size: NA; CDR3 protein: CAISEIGVREQYF; CDR3 DNA: TGTGCCATCAGTGAAATAGGGGTGCGCGAGCAGTACTTC
V gene: TRBV5-1; J gene: TRBJ2-7; D gene: TRBD1; clone size: few; CDR3 protein: CASSGGQDPLEQYF; CDR3 DNA: TGCGCCAGCAGCGGGGGACAGGACCCTTTGGAGCAGTACTTC
V gene: TRBV14; J gene: TRBJ1-3; D gene: NA; clone size: NA; CDR3 protein: CASSQDLGGYSGNTIYF; CDR3 DNA: TGTGCCAGCAGCCAAGATTTGGGAGGTTACTCTGGAAACACCATATATTTT
V gene: TRBV27; J gene: TRBJ1-1; D gene: TRBD1; clone size: NA; CDR3 protein: CASKETGTNTEAFF; CDR3 DNA: TGTGCCAGCAAAGAGACAGGGACGAACACTGAAGCTTTCTTT
V gene: TRBV12-3/TRBV12-4; J gene: TRBJ2-1; D gene: NA; clone size: NA; CDR3 protein: CASRTQNEQFF; CDR3 DNA: TGTGCCAGCAGGACGCAGAATGAGCAGTTCTTC
V gene: TRBV2; J gene: TRBJ2-7; D gene: TRBD2; clone size: NA; CDR3 protein: CAARDYSYEQYF; CDR3 DNA: TGTGCCGCAAGGGACTACTCCTACGAGCAGTACTTC
V gene: TRBV13; J gene: TRBJ2-3; D gene: TRBD2; clone size: NA; CDR3 protein: CASSSGTSGINTQYF; CDR3 DNA: TGTGCCAGCAGCTCAGGGACTAGCGGAATCAATACGCAGTATTTT
V gene: TRBV7-6; J gene: TRBJ2-7; D gene: NA; clone size: once; CDR3 protein: CASSQEQGSSYEQYF; CDR3 DNA: TGTGCCAGCAGCCAGGAACAGGGATCCTCTTACGAGCAGTACTTC
V gene: TRBV2; J gene: TRBJ2-7; D gene: NA; clone size: NA; CDR3 protein: CASSEAHPLGSYYEQYF; CDR3 DNA: TGTGCCAGCAGTGAAGCGCACCCCCTCGGTTCTTACTACGAGCAGTACTTC
V gene: TRBV12-3/TRBV12-4; J gene: TRBJ1-1; D gene: NA; clone size: NA; CDR3 protein: CASSPQGWTEAFF; CDR3 DNA: TGTGCCAGCAGTCCACAGGGTTGGACTGAAGCTTTCTTT
V gene: TRBV7-9; J gene: TRBJ2-2; D gene: NA; clone size: few; CDR3 protein: CASSLAAGTGELFF; CDR3 DNA: TGTGCCAGCAGCTTAGCGGCGGGGACCGGGGAGCTGTTTTTT
V gene: TRBV5-4; J gene: TRBJ2-3; D gene: NA; clone size: NA; CDR3 protein: CATTASTDTQYF; CDR3 DNA: TGTGCCACCACGGCGAGTACAGATACGCAGTATTTT